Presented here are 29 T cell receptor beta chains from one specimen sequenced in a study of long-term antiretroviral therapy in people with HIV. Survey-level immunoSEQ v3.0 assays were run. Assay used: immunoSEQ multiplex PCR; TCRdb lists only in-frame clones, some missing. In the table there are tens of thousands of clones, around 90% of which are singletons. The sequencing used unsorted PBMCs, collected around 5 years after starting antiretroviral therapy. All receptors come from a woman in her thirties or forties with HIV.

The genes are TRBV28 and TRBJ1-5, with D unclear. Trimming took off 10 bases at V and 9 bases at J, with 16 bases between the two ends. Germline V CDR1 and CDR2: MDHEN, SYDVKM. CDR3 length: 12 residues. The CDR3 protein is CATRKAVTPQHF. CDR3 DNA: TGTGCCACCAGGAAAGCCGTTACGCCCCAGCATTTT.

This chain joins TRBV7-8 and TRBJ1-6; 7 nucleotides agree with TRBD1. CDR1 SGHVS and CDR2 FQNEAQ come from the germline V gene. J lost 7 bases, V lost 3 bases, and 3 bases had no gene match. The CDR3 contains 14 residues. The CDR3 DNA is TGTGCCAGCAGCTTTGGGACAGACAATTCACCCCTCCACTTT. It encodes CASSFGTDNSPLHF. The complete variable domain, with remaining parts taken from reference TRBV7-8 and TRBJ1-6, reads GAGVSQSPRYKVAKRGQDVALRCDPISGHVSLFWYQQALGQGPEFLTYFQNEAQLDKSGLPSDRFFAERPEGSVSTLKIQRTQQEDSAVYLCASSFGTDNSPLHFGNGTRLTVT.

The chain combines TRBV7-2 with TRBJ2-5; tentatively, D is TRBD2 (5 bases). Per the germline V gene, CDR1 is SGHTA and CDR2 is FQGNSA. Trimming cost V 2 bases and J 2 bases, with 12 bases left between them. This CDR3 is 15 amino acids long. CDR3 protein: CASSLTRTGQETQYF. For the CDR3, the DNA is TGTGCCAGCAGCTTAACCCGGACGGGACAAGAGACCCAGTACTTC.

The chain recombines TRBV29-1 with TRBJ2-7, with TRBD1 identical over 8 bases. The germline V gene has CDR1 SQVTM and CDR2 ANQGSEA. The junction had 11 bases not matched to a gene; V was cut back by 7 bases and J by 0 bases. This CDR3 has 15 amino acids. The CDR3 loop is CSARFRQGPSYEQYF. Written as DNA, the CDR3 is TGCAGCGCTAGATTTAGACAGGGGCCCTCCTACGAGCAGTACTTC.

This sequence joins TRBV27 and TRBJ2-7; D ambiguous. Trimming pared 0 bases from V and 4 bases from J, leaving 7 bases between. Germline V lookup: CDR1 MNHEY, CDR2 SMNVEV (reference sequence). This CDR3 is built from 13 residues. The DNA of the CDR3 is TGTGCCAGCAGTTTATCGGAAGGGTACGAGCAGTACTTC. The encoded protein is CASSLSEGYEQYF.

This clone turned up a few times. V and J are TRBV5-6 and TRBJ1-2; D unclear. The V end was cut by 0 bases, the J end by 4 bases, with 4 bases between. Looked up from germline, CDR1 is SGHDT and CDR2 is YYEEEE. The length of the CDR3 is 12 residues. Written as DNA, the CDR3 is TGTGCCAGCAGCTTGGAGACCTATGGCTACACCTTC. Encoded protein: CASSLETYGYTF.

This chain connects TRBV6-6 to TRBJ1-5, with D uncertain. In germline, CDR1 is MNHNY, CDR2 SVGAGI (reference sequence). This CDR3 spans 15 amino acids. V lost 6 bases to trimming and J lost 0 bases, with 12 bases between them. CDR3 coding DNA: TGTGCCAGCAGGTCACTCACAAATAGCAATCAGCCCCAGCATTTT. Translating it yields CASRSLTNSNQPQHF.

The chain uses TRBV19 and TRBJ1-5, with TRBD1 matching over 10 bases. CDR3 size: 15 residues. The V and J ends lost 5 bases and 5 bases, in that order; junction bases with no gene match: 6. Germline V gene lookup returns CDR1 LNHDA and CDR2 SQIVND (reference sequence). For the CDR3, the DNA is TGTGCCAGTAGTTTGACAGGGGGCGGTGATCAGCCCCAGCATTTT. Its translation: CASSLTGGGDQPQHF. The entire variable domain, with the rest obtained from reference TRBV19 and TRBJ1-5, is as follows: DGGITQSPKYLFRKEGQNVTLSCEQNLNHDAMYWYRQDPGQGLRLIYYSQIVNDFQKGDIAEGYSVSREKKESFPLTVTSAQKNPTAFYLCASSLTGGGDQPQHFGDGTRLSIL.

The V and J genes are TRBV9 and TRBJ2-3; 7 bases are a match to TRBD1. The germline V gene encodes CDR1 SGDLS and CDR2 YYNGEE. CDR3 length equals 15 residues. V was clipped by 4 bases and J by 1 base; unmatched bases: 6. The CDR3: CASSRQGDGTDTQYF. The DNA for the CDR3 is TGTGCCAGCAGCCGACAGGGCGATGGCACAGATACGCAGTATTTT.

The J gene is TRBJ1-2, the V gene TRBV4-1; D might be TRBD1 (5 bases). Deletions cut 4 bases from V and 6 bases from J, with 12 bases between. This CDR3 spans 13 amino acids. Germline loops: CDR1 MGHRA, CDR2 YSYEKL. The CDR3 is CASSPAGGNGYTF. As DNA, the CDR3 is TGCGCCAGCAGCCCCGCCGGGGGGAATGGCTACACCTTC.

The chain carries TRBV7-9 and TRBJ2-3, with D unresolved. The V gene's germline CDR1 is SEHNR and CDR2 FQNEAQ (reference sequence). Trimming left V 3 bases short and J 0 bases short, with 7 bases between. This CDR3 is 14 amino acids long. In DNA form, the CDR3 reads TGTGCCAGCAGCTTGCCCGGGAGCACAGATACGCAGTATTTT. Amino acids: CASSLPGSTDTQYF.

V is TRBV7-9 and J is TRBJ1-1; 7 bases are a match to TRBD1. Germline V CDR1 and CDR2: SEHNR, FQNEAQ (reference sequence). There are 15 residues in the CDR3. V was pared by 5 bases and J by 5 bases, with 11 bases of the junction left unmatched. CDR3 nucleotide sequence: TGTGCCAGCAGCCCCCGACAGGGAGGGGGGACTGAAGCTTTCTTT. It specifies CASSPRQGGGTEAFF. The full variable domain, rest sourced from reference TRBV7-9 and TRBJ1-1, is DTGVSQNPRHKITKRGQNVTFRCDPISEHNRLYWYRQTLGQGPEFLTYFQNEAQLEKSRLLSDRFSAERPKGSFSTLEIQRTEQGDSAMYLCASSPRQGGGTEAFFGQGTRLTVV.

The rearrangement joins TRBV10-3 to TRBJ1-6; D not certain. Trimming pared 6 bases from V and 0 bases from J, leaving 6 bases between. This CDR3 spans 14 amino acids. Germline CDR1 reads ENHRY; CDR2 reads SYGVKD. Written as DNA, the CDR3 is TGTGCCATCAGCCAGAGCTCCTATAATTCACCCCTCCACTTT. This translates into CAISQSSYNSPLHF.

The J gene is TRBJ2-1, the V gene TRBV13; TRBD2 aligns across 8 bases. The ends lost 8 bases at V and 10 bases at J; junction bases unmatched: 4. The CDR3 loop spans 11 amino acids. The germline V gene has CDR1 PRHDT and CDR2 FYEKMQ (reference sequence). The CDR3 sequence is CASQRESEQFF. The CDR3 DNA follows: TGTGCCAGCCAGCGGGAGAGCGAGCAGTTCTTC.

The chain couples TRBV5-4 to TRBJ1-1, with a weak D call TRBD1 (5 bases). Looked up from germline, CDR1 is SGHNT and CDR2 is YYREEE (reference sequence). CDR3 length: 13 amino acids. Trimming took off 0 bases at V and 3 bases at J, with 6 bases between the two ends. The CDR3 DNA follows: TGTGCCAGCAGCTTGGACAGGCACACTGAAGCTTTCTTT. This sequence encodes CASSLDRHTEAFF.

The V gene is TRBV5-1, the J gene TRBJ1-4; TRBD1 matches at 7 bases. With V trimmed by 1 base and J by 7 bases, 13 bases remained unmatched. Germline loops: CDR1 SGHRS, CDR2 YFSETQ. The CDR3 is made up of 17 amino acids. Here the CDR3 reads CASSLSRQGDQGEKLFF. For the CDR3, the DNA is TGCGCCAGCAGCTTGTCTCGCCAGGGGGATCAGGGTGAAAAACTGTTTTTT.

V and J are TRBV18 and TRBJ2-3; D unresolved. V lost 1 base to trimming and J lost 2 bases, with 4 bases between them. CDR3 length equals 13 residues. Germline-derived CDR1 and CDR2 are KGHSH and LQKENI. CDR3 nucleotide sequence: TGTGCCAGCTCACCACAACCCACAGATACGCAGTATTTT. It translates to CASSPQPTDTQYF.

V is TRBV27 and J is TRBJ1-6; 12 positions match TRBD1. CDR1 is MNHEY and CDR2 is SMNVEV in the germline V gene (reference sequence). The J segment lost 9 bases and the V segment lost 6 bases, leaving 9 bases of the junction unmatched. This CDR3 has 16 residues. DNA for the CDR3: TGTGCCAGCAGGGGACAGGGGGCCAGAGGAGGTTCACCCCTCCACTTT. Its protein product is CASRGQGARGGSPLHF.

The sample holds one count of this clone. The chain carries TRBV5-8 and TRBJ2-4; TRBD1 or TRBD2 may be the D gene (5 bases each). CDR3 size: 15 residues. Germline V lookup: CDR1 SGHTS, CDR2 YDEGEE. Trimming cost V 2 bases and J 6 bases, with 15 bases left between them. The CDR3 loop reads CASSFTGASGNIQYF. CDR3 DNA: TGTGCCAGCAGCTTCACCGGGGCTTCGGGAAACATTCAGTACTTC.

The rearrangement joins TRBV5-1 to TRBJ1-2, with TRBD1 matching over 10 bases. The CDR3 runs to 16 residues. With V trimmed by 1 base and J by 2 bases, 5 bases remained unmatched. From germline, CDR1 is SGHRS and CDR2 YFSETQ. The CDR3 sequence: CASSLSGQGTNYGYTF. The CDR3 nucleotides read TGCGCCAGCAGCTTGTCGGGACAGGGGACGAACTATGGCTACACCTTC.

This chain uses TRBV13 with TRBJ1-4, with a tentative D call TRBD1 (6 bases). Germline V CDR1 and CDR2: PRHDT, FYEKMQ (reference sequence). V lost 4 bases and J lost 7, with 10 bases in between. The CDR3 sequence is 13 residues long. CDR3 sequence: CASSSTGAEKLFF. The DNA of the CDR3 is TGTGCCAGCAGCTCCACGGGGGCTGAAAAACTGTTTTTT.

The CDR3 sequence is CAWRGFSGELFF. The DNA of the CDR3 is TGTGCCTGGAGGGGCTTCTCCGGGGAGCTGTTTTTT. The V gene is TRBV30, the J gene TRBJ2-2; D is ambiguous. Deletions cut 3 bases from V and 6 bases from J, with 8 bases between. CDR1 and CDR2 from the germline V gene are GTSNPN and SVGIG (reference sequence). This CDR3 has 12 amino acids.

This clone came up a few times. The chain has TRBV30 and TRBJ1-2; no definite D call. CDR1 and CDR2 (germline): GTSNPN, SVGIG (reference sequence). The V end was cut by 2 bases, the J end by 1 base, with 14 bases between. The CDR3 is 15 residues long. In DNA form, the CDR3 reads TGTGCCTGGAGTCCCACTCTTAACATTAACTATGGCTACACCTTC. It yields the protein CAWSPTLNINYGYTF.

The DNA of the CDR3 is TGTGCCTGGATTCCGGGGACAGGGATTAATTCACCCCTCCACTTT. Its protein product is CAWIPGTGINSPLHF. This sequence joins TRBV30 and TRBJ1-6, with 9 bases lining up with TRBD1. CDR1 is GTSNPN and CDR2 is SVGIG in the germline V gene (reference sequence). The V and J ends lost 4 bases and 6 bases, in that order; junction bases with no gene match: 7. The CDR3 extends over 15 amino acids.

In DNA, the CDR3 is TGTGCCAGCAGCTTAGAGACCAGCAGGAATGAGCAGTTCTTC. Its protein product is CASSLETSRNEQFF. J is TRBJ2-1 and V is TRBV7-8; unclear D gene. V gave up 1 base and J gave up 7 bases, with 11 bases separating them. CDR3 length: 14 amino acids. CDR1 is SGHVS, CDR2 FQNEAQ, per germline.

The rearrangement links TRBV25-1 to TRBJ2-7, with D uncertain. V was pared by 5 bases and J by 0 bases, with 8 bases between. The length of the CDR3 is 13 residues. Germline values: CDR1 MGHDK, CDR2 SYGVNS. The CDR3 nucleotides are TGTGCCAGCAGTAGTTTGTTCTCCTACGAGCAGTACTTC. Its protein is CASSSLFSYEQYF.

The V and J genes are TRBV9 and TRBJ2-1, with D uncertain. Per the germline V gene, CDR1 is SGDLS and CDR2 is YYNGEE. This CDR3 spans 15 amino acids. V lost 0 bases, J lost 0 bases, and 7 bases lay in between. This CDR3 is CASSVDPSSYNEQFF. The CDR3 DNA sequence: TGTGCCAGCAGCGTAGACCCGAGCTCCTACAATGAGCAGTTCTTC.

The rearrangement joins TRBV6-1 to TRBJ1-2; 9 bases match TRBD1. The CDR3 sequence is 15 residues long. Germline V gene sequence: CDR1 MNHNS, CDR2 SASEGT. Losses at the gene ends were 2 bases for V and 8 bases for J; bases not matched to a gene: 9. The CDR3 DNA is TGTGCCAGCAGTGAACCTGGAACAGGGGGCTTAGGCTACACCTTC. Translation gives CASSEPGTGGLGYTF.

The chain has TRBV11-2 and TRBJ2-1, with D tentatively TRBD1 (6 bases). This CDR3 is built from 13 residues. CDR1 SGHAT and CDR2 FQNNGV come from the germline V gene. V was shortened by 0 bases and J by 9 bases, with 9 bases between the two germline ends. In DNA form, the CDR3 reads TGTGCCAGCAGCTTAGATCGCAGGGGTGAGCAGTTCTTC. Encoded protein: CASSLDRRGEQFF.